Below are 18 T cell receptor beta chains sequenced from a single sample in a study of cytomegalovirus exposure and HLA in healthy donors (dated by TCRdb to the late 2010s). The library was made by the immunoSEQ multiplex PCR assay. The multiplex PCR relied on a mix of 60 forward primers for TCR Vbeta segments and 13 reverse primers for TCR Jbeta segments. Imported from immuneACCESS, the table was reduced by TCRdb to in-frame sequences with V and J called. These copies leave out some clones; in studies compared against another copy, an unresolved V gene accounts for under half, and the cause of the remainder is not known. The sample table shows some 190,000 clones, and 60% to 85% are seen once. The biggest ten clones account for about 1.5% of the sample. Sequencing was performed on PBMCs. These TCRs come from a woman aged 18 to 35 in good health and CMV-seronegative.

This chain joins TRBV7-2 and TRBJ2-5; TRBD1 aligns across 8 bases. Losses at the gene ends were 5 bases for V and 5 bases for J; bases not matched to a gene: 7. CDR3 length: 14 amino acids. Germline values: CDR1 SGHTA, CDR2 FQGNSA. Written as DNA, the CDR3 is TGTGCCAGCAGCCAGGGACAGGTTAAGGAGACCCAGTACTTC. It specifies CASSQGQVKETQYF.

The table lists this clone with a few counts. This chain connects TRBV7-9 to TRBJ1-2, with a possible D match to TRBD1 (6 bases). V was pared by 0 bases and J by 4 bases, with 9 bases between. This CDR3 contains 14 residues. Germline CDR1 SEHNR, CDR2 FQNEAQ (reference sequence). CDR3 loop: CASSLADRLYGYTF. The CDR3 DNA sequence: TGTGCCAGCAGCTTAGCCGACAGGCTCTATGGCTACACCTTC.

A few counts support this clone. The chain couples TRBV29-1 to TRBJ1-2; D uncertain. Germline CDR1 and CDR2: SQVTM and ANQGSEA. The CDR3 has 13 amino acids. The V gene lost 6 bases and the J gene lost 8 bases, with 19 bases spanning the gap. In DNA, the CDR3 is TGCAGCGTCACCCGCCGTGGAACAGACGGCTACACCTTC. Translation: CSVTRRGTDGYTF.

V is TRBV9 and J is TRBJ2-2; TRBD2 aligns across 12 bases. V lost 0 bases and J lost 5; bases outside the gene matches: 5. CDR1 and CDR2 from the germline V gene are SGDLS and YYNGEE. The CDR3 sequence is 17 residues long. The chain's CDR3 is CASSVASLAGGTGELFF. For the CDR3, the DNA is TGTGCCAGCAGCGTAGCGTCGCTAGCGGGAGGGACCGGGGAGCTGTTTTTT. The full variable domain, completed using reference TRBV9 and TRBJ2-2, is DSGVTQTPKHLITATGQRVTLRCSPRSGDLSVYWYQQSLDQGLQFLIQYYNGEERAKGNILERFSAQQFPDLHSELNLSSLELGDSALYFCASSVASLAGGTGELFFGEGSRLTVL.

This clone was counted a few times. The CDR3 here is CASTLPGQGSGELFF. The CDR3, as DNA: TGTGCCAGCACCCTACCTGGACAGGGATCCGGGGAGCTGTTTTTT. J is TRBJ2-2 and V is TRBV28, with TRBD1 matching over 8 bases. Germline trimming cut 7 bases from V and 6 bases from J; bases unmatched to any gene: 10. CDR3 size: 15 residues. The germline CDR1 and CDR2 sequences are MDHEN and SYDVKM.

The genes are TRBV7-2 and TRBJ2-7, with 9 bases identical to TRBD2. The CDR3 runs 16 residues. With 7 bases clipped from V and 2 bases from J, the junction kept 12 bases outside the gene matches. Per germline, CDR1 SGHTA and CDR2 FQGNSA. The CDR3 reads CASTPSGGGRAYEQYF. The DNA for the CDR3 is TGTGCCAGCACCCCGTCGGGGGGCGGGAGGGCCTACGAGCAGTACTTC.

The V and J genes are TRBV30 and TRBJ2-3; D perhaps matches TRBD1 (6 bases). CDR3 size: 16 residues. With 1 base removed from V and 0 bases from J, the gap between germline ends came to 14 bases. The germline V gene encodes CDR1 GTSNPN and CDR2 SVGIG (reference sequence). This CDR3 is CAWSEGTQFSTDTQYF. CDR3 in DNA: TGTGCCTGGAGTGAAGGGACACAGTTTAGCACAGATACGCAGTATTTT.

The chain joins TRBV9 to TRBJ1-1, with a tentative D call TRBD1 (6 bases). Germline lookup yields CDR1 SGDLS and CDR2 YYNGEE. Deletions cut 3 bases from V and 11 bases from J, with 23 bases between. This CDR3 region has 15 residues. CDR3 sequence: CASSATGQEGRGAFF. In DNA, the CDR3 is TGTGCCAGCAGCGCCACGGGACAAGAGGGACGGGGCGCTTTCTTT.

The chain uses TRBV27 and TRBJ1-2, with D possibly TRBD1 on 5 matching bases. Trimming shortened V by 4 bases and J by 6 bases, and 15 bases separated the two germline ends. The CDR3 is made up of 14 amino acids. CDR1 is MNHEY and CDR2 is SMNVEV in the germline V gene (reference sequence). The CDR3 reads CASSSVDNRHGYTF. In DNA form, the CDR3 reads TGTGCCAGCAGTTCCGTGGACAACAGGCATGGCTACACCTTC.

The chain combines TRBV9 with TRBJ2-3, with 9 bases matching TRBD1. V gave up 0 bases and J gave up 5 bases; unmatched junction bases: 10. CDR1 SGDLS and CDR2 YYNGEE come from the germline V gene. The CDR3 length is 17 residues. The CDR3 nucleotides read TGTGCCAGCAGCGTAGCGCCGGACAGGGGACGGAGAGATACGCAGTATTTT. Translation: CASSVAPDRGRRDTQYF.

This chain uses TRBV2 with TRBJ2-3; 14 bases agree with TRBD2. Germline-derived CDR1 and CDR2 are SNHLY and FYNNEI. This CDR3 has 18 residues. With V trimmed by 5 bases and J by 4 bases, 11 bases remained unmatched. CDR3 loop: CASSSLTSGGAGADTQYF. CDR3 sequence (DNA): TGTGCCAGCAGTTCTTTGACTAGCGGGGGGGCCGGGGCAGATACGCAGTATTTT.

The J gene is TRBJ2-3, the V gene TRBV7-3, with TRBD2 matching 8 bases. V gave up 3 bases and J gave up 3 bases; unmatched junction bases: 2. The CDR3 is 14 residues long. The V gene's germline CDR1 is SGHTA and CDR2 FQGTGA. The CDR3 DNA is TGTGCCAGCAGCTTTGGACTAGCAACAGATACGCAGTATTTT. Its protein is CASSFGLATDTQYF.

The chain recombines TRBV20-1 with TRBJ1-1; D gene unclear. V was trimmed by 4 bases and J by 2 bases, leaving 5 bases between them. The CDR3 covers 11 residues. Germline V lookup: CDR1 DFQATT, CDR2 SNEGSKA (reference sequence). This chain's CDR3 is CSANKNTEAFF. The CDR3 nucleotides read TGCAGTGCTAACAAAAACACTGAAGCTTTCTTT.

The chain has TRBV28 and TRBJ2-7; tentative D call: TRBD1 (6 bases). This CDR3 comprises 16 residues. Trimming took off 5 bases at V and 2 bases at J, with 19 bases between the two ends. CDR1 and CDR2 (germline): MDHEN, SYDVKM. This chain's CDR3 is CASSPHPGTRAYEQYF. CDR3 sequence (DNA): TGTGCCAGCAGTCCACACCCCGGGACACGAGCCTACGAGCAGTACTTC.

This sequence joins TRBV11-2 and TRBJ2-7; TRBD1 might be the D (6 bases). Germline assignment: CDR1 SGHAT and CDR2 FQNNGV. The CDR3 covers 13 residues. V was pared by 6 bases and J by 3 bases, with 12 bases between. The CDR3 bases are TGTGCCAGCAGTCAGGACAGCCACTACGAGCAGTACTTC. Translated, it gives CASSQDSHYEQYF.

The chain is built from TRBV7-9 and TRBJ2-3, with 10 bases fitting TRBD1. Germline V gene data show CDR1 as SEHNR and CDR2 as FQNEAQ (reference sequence). This CDR3 is built from 16 residues. The J segment lost 6 bases and the V segment lost 4 bases, leaving 10 bases of the junction unmatched. The CDR3 here is CASSSSRDRGHDTQYF. For the CDR3, the DNA is TGTGCCAGCAGCTCAAGCCGGGACAGGGGTCACGATACGCAGTATTTT.

This clone appeared a few times. V is TRBV19 and J is TRBJ1-2, with D possibly TRBD1 on 6 matching bases. The CDR3 extends over 15 amino acids. Germline CDR1 reads LNHDA; CDR2 reads SQIVND (reference sequence). V was cut by 7 bases and J by 3 bases, with 18 bases left in between. The CDR3, as DNA: TGTGCCAGTATCCAAGGATGGGGGCAAGACTATGGCTACACCTTC. This gives the protein CASIQGWGQDYGYTF.

The chain employs TRBV6-4 and TRBJ1-2, with a tentative D call TRBD1 (5 bases). This CDR3 comprises 13 residues. Trimming removed 3 bases from V and 10 bases from J, with 15 bases in between. In germline, CDR1 is MRHNA, CDR2 SNTAGT. The CDR3 loop is CASSDSGPGPYTF. CDR3 DNA: TGTGCCAGCAGTGATAGCGGGCCAGGGCCCTACACCTTC.